This entry describes one TCR beta chain. The V end was cut by 1 base, the J end by 5 bases, with 12 bases between. The CDR3 length is 15 residues. The germline V gene encodes CDR1 SGHTA and CDR2 FQGTGA. Data came from immunoSEQ multiplex PCR; TCRdb stores just in-frame clones and leaves some out. Of roughly 320,000 clones in the sample, about 87% were seen once. The data were taken from a study of blood T cell repertoires in COVID-19. Study context: The United States, Italy and Spain were the sources of the acute and convalescent COVID-19 samples. T cells, B-cell-depleted T cells, or PBMCs provided the cDNA or gDNA that served as material.

The sequenced material came from peripheral blood. The chain couples TRBV7-3 to TRBJ2-1, with a tentative D call TRBD2 (6 bases). This TCR was recovered from a woman between 45 and 60 years old with COVID-19, enrolled during active disease. CDR3 sequence: CASSLIAGPNNEQFF. The CDR3 DNA reads as TGTGCCAGCAGCTTAATTGCGGGACCAAACAATGAGCAGTTCTTC.